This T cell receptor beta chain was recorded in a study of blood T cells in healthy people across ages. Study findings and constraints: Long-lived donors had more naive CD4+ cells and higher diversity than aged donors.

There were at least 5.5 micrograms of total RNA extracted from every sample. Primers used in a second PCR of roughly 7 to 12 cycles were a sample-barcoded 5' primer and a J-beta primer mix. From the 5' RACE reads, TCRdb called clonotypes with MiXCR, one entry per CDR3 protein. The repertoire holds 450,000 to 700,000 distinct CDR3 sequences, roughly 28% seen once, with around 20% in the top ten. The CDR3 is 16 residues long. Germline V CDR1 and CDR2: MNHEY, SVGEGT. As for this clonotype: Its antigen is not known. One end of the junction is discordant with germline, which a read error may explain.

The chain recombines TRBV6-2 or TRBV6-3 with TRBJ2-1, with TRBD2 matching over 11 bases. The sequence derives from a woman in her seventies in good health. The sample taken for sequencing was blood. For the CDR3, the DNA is TGTACCAGCAGTTACTCTAGCGGGGGGTCCTACAATGAGCAGTTCTTC. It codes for CTSSYSSGGSYNEQFF.